This T cell receptor (beta chain) was obtained from a study of blood T cell repertoires in COVID-19. For the study at large: Samples taken during acute and convalescent COVID-19 were collected in the United States, Italy and Spain. From T cells, B-cell-depleted T cells, or PBMCs came the material, which was cDNA or gDNA.

V lost 2 bases and J lost 4, with 7 bases in between. This CDR3 is built from 13 residues. The germline gives CDR1 MRHNA, CDR2 SNTAGT. In the original analysis: Amplification of reference gene primers was used by the study to estimate nucleated cell counts. Measured with immunoSEQ multiplex PCR; TCRdb has only the in-frame clones, and not every one. V, J and clone size derive from that table, while D and trimming were established from the DNA sequence. The sample holds 270,000 or so clones, roughly 87% seen once. This rearrangement joins TRBV6-4 to TRBJ2-3, with D possibly being TRBD2 (5 bases). Sequencing used peripheral blood. The clonotype comes from a human donor in a cohort sampled during active COVID-19. The CDR3 DNA is TGTGCCAGCAGTGACGGGCGGGCAGATACGCAGTATTTT. Amino acids: CASSDGRADTQYF.